These T cell receptor beta chains were read from a single sample in a study of graft-versus-host responses after intestinal transplantation. Assay used: immunoSEQ multiplex PCR; TCRdb lists only in-frame clones, some missing. Found here are around 71,000 clones, roughly 89% of them singletons; the top ten hold 6.5% to 8%. The sequences come from bone marrow, collected nearly 750 days after intestinal transplantation. These receptors were collected from a human patient who received an intestinal transplant, so some T cells may come from the graft donor. The CDR3 runs from the conserved cysteine through the conserved F or W. The order of the fields is clone size, J gene, V gene, D gene, CDR3 DNA, CDR3 protein. D genes are given only for firm matches. The listing skips clone size in some rows; elsewhere it reads once, few, many or a size class.

once	TRBJ1-6	TRBV19	-	TGTGCCAGTAGTATAGGAGTTTCAAATTCACCCCTCCACTTT	CASSIGVSNSPLHF
-	TRBJ1-4	TRBV29-1	TRBD1	TGCAGCGTCGCTGGACAGGGTTATGAAAAACTGTTTTTT	CSVAGQGYEKLFF
-	TRBJ2-3	TRBV9	TRBD2	TGTGCCAGCAGCGTAGAGGGACTAGCGAGAGATTGGGGAGATACGCAGTATTTT	CASSVEGLARDWGDTQYF
-	TRBJ1-6	TRBV6-1	-	TGTGCCAGCAGTGACAGGGATAATTCACCCCTCCACTTT	CASSDRDNSPLHF
few	TRBJ1-1	TRBV27	-	TGTGCCAGCGCTGCCAGGAGGATCAGTGAAGCTTTCTTT	CASAARRISEAFF
-	TRBJ2-7	TRBV7-3	-	TGTGCCAGCAGTATCGAGACTCGGCCGATCTACGAGCAGTACTTC	CASSIETRPIYEQYF
once	TRBJ2-5	TRBV27	-	TGTGCCAGCACTTCCCTTTACAGCGGTAAGGAAGAGACCCAGTACTTC	CASTSLYSGKEETQYF
-	TRBJ2-5	TRBV14	TRBD1	TGTGCCAGCAGCCAAGATCATGCACAGGGGGTCCGAGAGACCCAGTACTTC	CASSQDHAQGVRETQYF
-	TRBJ1-4	TRBV6-5	TRBD1	TGTGCCAGCAGTTCCTCCGGGACAGGCAATGAAAAACTGTTTTTT	CASSSSGTGNEKLFF
-	TRBJ2-6	TRBV6-1	-	TGTGCCAGCATCCGGACCTCTGGGGCCAACGTCCTGACTTTC	CASIRTSGANVLTF
once	TRBJ1-5	TRBV19	-	TGTGCCAGTAGTATAGAGACGGACAGAGGCGAAATCCTCAATCAGCCCCAGCATTTT	CASSIETDRGEILNQPQHF
-	TRBJ2-7	TRBV6-5	-	TGTGCCAGCAAATACAAAGGGGAGCAGTACTTC	CASKYKGEQYF
-	TRBJ2-2	TRBV29-1	TRBD1	TGCAGCGTCGGGACAGGAGGCACCGGGGAGCTGTTTTTT	CSVGTGGTGELFF
-	TRBJ1-1	TRBV5-4	TRBD1	TGTGCCAGCAGTGAGACAGGGGGAAGCAGTGCTGAAGCTTTCTTT	CASSETGGSSAEAFF
few	TRBJ2-5	TRBV28	-	TGTGCCAGCAGTTTTGATGAGACCCAGTACTTC	CASSFDETQYF
-	TRBJ2-7	TRBV6-5	TRBD2	TGTGCCAGCAGTTACTATACCGGGACTAGCGGGGCCGAGCAGTACTTC	CASSYYTGTSGAEQYF
few	TRBJ2-1	TRBV4-1	TRBD2	TGCGCCAGCAGCCAAGAACGGGGGGGCCCAAATGAGCAGTTCTTC	CASSQERGGPNEQFF
-	TRBJ1-1	TRBV29-1	-	TGCAGCGTTGAAGTAGTAATGTCACGGGGCACTGAAGCTTTCTTT	CSVEVVMSRGTEAFF
-	TRBJ2-1	TRBV6-5	-	TGTGCCAGCAGTTATTTGACCCAGGGGCGCAATGAGCAGTTCTTC	CASSYLTQGRNEQFF
-	TRBJ2-7	TRBV11-2	-	TGTGCCAGCAGCTTAGGTCGGGGGTTGTACGAGCAGTACTTC	CASSLGRGLYEQYF
-	TRBJ2-7	TRBV11-2	-	TGTGCCAGCAGCTTAGAGGGAGAGACACGGAACGAGCAGTACTTC	CASSLEGETRNEQYF
once	TRBJ2-3	TRBV9	-	TGTGCCAGCAGCGCTCACAGGGGTGTGAGCGGGATAGAGGCGCAGTATTTT	CASSAHRGVSGIEAQYF
-	TRBJ1-1	TRBV2	TRBD1	TGTGCCAGCAGGGAGGGGGGCGACAGGGGGCCCACTGAAGCTTTCTTT	CASREGGDRGPTEAFF
-	TRBJ2-5	TRBV30	-	TGTGCCTGGAGTGTACACTGGAGGGTGACCCAGTACTTC	CAWSVHWRVTQYF